A selection of T cell receptor beta chains follows, all from one sample in a study of shared clonotypes between healthy human individuals. Assay used: immunoSEQ multiplex PCR; TCRdb lists only in-frame clones, some missing. The table lists around 980,000 clones, approximately 78% of them singletons. The sequencing sample was made of memory CD4+ T cells from PBMCs. All receptors come from a man in his late teens or twenties in good health. Some clones in this sample may be carry-over from other donors' samples. The CDR3 runs from the conserved cysteine through the conserved F or W. Each record gives: clone size, CDR3 length, J gene, V gene, D gene, CDR3 DNA, CDR3 protein. D genes are given only for firm matches. Some rows have no size entry. The others give once, few or many, or a class for an expanded clone.

. 15 TRBJ2-1 TRBV5-1 TRBD1 TGCGCCAGCAGCTTAGGGACAGGGGACTACAATGAGCAGTTCTTC CASSLGTGDYNEQFF
. 11 TRBJ2-1 TRBV2 . TGTGCCAGCAGACTCTACAATGAGCAGTTCTTC CASRLYNEQFF
once 11 TRBJ2-5 TRBV28 . TGTGCCAGCAGTCCCGAAGAGACCCAGTACTTC CASSPEETQYF
once 16 TRBJ2-1 TRBV5-1 . TGCGCCAGCAGCTTGGAGCGGGCGAGCTCCTACAATGAGCAGTTCTTC CASSLERASSYNEQFF
. 18 TRBJ2-7 TRBV12-5 . TGTGCTAGTGGTTTGGTCCGTCGGGGGCTGTCCCCCACAGGCGAGCAGTACTTC CASGLVRRGLSPTGEQYF
. 16 TRBJ2-1 TRBV5-1 . TGCGCCAGCAGCTCCCGCGGGGCCTCATCCTACAATGAGCAGTTCTTC CASSSRGASSYNEQFF
once 15 TRBJ2-5 TRBV10-2 TRBD1 TGCGCCAGCAGGACAGGGGGCATTGGGCAAGAGACCCAGTACTTC CASRTGGIGQETQYF
. 15 TRBJ1-5 TRBV5-1 . TGCGCCAGCAGCCCCTCGGGCCTTCGGAATCAGCCCCAGCATTTT CASSPSGLRNQPQHF
. 13 TRBJ1-2 TRBV30 . TGTGCCTGGAGTGTACAGGCCAGCTATGGCTACACCTTC CAWSVQASYGYTF
. 14 TRBJ1-3 TRBV27 . TGTGCCAGCAGTTTATGGAGATACGGAAACACCATATATTTT CASSLWRYGNTIYF
. 15 TRBJ1-3 TRBV5-1 . TGCGCCAGCAGCTTGGTATCAGGGACTGGAAACACCATATATTTT CASSLVSGTGNTIYF
. 14 TRBJ2-2 TRBV29-1 TRBD1 TGCAGCGTTCGGACAGGGTGGGACACCGGGGAGCTGTTTTTT CSVRTGWDTGELFF
. 13 TRBJ2-7 TRBV28 . TGTGCCAGCAGATTCCAAATTAGGGACCAGCAGTACTTC CASRFQIRDQQYF
few 13 TRBJ2-7 TRBV28 . TGTGCCAGCAGTTTGGAGGGTGGCGACGAGCAGTACTTC CASSLEGGDEQYF
. 15 TRBJ1-5 TRBV2 TRBD1 TGTGCCAGCAGTTATGTACAGGGGAGGTATCAGCCCCAGCATTTT CASSYVQGRYQPQHF
. 14 TRBJ1-2 TRBV2 . TGTGCCAGCAGTGTCGGTCGTAATAACTATGGCTACACCTTC CASSVGRNNYGYTF
. 16 TRBJ2-1 TRBV7-3 TRBD2 TGTGCCAGCAGCAGACAGCGGGAGCGTCCCTACAATGAGCAGTTCTTC CASSRQRERPYNEQFF
. 14 TRBJ2-1 TRBV11-3 . TGTGCCAGCAGCTTAGGAATCGGGTGGAATGAGCAGTTCTTC CASSLGIGWNEQFF
. 12 TRBJ2-7 TRBV7-9 . TGTGCCAGCAGCTTACGACAGCCCGAGCAGTACTTC CASSLRQPEQYF
. 15 TRBJ1-5 TRBV19 . TGTGCCAGTAGTATAGGTTCCCAACTCAGTCAGCCCCAGCATTTT CASSIGSQLSQPQHF
. 15 TRBJ2-5 TRBV6-5 . TGTGCCAGCAGAACAGGGAATCGGGTGGAGGAGACCCAGTACTTC CASRTGNRVEETQYF
once 15 TRBJ1-5 TRBV2 . TGTGCCAGCAGTGATTCAGGGAAGAGCAATCAGCCCCAGCATTTT CASSDSGKSNQPQHF
few 12 TRBJ1-2 TRBV30 . TGTGCCTGGAGTCTCTCGACCGGTGGCTACACCTTC CAWSLSTGGYTF
. 14 TRBJ2-7 TRBV6-1 TRBD1 TGTGCCAGCAACGACAGGGTCCCTTCCTACGAGCAGTACTTC CASNDRVPSYEQYF
many 12 TRBJ2-1 TRBV27 . TGTGCCAGCAGTTCAGGGTACAATGAGCAGTTCTTC CASSSGYNEQFF
. 15 TRBJ2-3 TRBV7-9 . TGTGCCAGCAGTTCGCAGGGGTCTTTGTACGATACGCAGTATTTT CASSSQGSLYDTQYF